The 17 T cell receptor beta chains listed next were all sequenced from one sample in a study of blood T cell repertoires in COVID-19. TCRdb keeps only in-frame clones here, not all; method: immunoSEQ multiplex PCR. The sample contains some 350,000 clones, 87% of which appear only once. Sequencing was done on a sample of PBMCs or T cells enriched from blood (not recorded which). The source of these receptors is a woman in her twenties or thirties who had recovered from COVID-19.

The gene calls are TRBV5-1 and TRBJ2-6; 7 bases fit TRBD1. This CDR3 spans 17 amino acids. V lost 2 bases and J lost 3; bases outside the gene matches: 8. CDR1 and CDR2 from the germline V gene are SGHRS and YFSETQ. Here the CDR3 DNA reads TGCGCCAGCAGCTTCAATAACAGGGGTAGTGGGGCCAACGTCCTGACTTTC. It yields the protein CASSFNNRGSGANVLTF.

J is TRBJ2-7 and V is TRBV5-5; 8 positions agree with TRBD2. V gave up 0 bases and J gave up 1 base; unmatched junction bases: 6. Germline V gene data show CDR1 as SGHKS and CDR2 as YYEKEE (reference sequence). The CDR3 sequence is 16 residues long. The CDR3 is CASSLAAGDVSYEQYF. CDR3 DNA sequence: TGTGCCAGCAGCTTGGCAGCGGGGGATGTTTCCTACGAGCAGTACTTC.

The chain couples TRBV28 to TRBJ2-3; TRBD2 might be the D (6 bases). Germline V gene sequence: CDR1 MDHEN, CDR2 SYDVKM. This CDR3 contains 14 residues. V lost 7 bases to trimming and J lost 2 bases, with 13 bases between them. DNA of the CDR3: TGTGCCAGCACCCGAGGAGGGAACACAGATACGCAGTATTTT. It specifies CASTRGGNTDTQYF.

The chain combines TRBV7-9 with TRBJ2-3, with 11 nucleotides matching TRBD2. J lost 0 bases, V lost 3 bases, and 8 bases had no gene match. CDR1 is SEHNR, CDR2 FQNEAQ, per germline (reference sequence). The CDR3 runs to 18 residues. CDR3 residues: CASSFLTSGATSTDTQYF. CDR3 DNA sequence: TGTGCCAGCAGCTTCCTGACTAGCGGGGCGACTAGCACAGATACGCAGTATTTT. The variable domain in full, with the rest retrieved from reference TRBV7-9 and TRBJ2-3, is DTGVSQNPRHKITKRGQNVTFRCDPISEHNRLYWYRQTLGQGPEFLTYFQNEAQLEKSRLLSDRFSAERPKGSFSTLEIQRTEQGDSAMYLCASSFLTSGATSTDTQYFGPGTRLTVL.

The chain links TRBV7-8 to TRBJ1-6; possible D gene TRBD1, 6 bases. The V end was cut by 6 bases, the J end by 8 bases, with 14 bases between. This CDR3 is 14 amino acids long. Germline assignment: CDR1 SGHVS and CDR2 FQNEAQ. CDR3 nucleotide sequence: TGTGCCAGCAGTGGGGGAGGGGGGGATTCACCCCTCCACTTT. Encoded protein: CASSGGGGDSPLHF.

This clone was seen once. Additional DNA sequences in this sample encode the identical CDR3. The chain recombines TRBV18 with TRBJ1-1; D call uncertain. CDR3 length: 13 amino acids. Germline values: CDR1 KGHSH, CDR2 LQKENI. V was cut by 3 bases and J by 2 bases, with 7 bases left in between. CDR3: CASSPAVNTEAFF. CDR3 nucleotide sequence: TGTGCCAGCTCACCGGCAGTCAACACTGAAGCTTTCTTT.

This clone was detected a few times. The V and J genes are TRBV7-2 and TRBJ2-5; possible D gene TRBD2, 6 bases. The length of the CDR3 is 16 residues. Per the germline V gene, CDR1 is SGHTA and CDR2 is FQGNSA. V was clipped by 0 bases and J by 5 bases, with 16 bases between them. This CDR3 reads CASSLAYSRGWETQYF. In DNA, the CDR3 is TGTGCCAGCAGCTTAGCGTACAGCCGGGGGTGGGAGACCCAGTACTTC.

The V and J genes are TRBV19 and TRBJ2-6, with 9 positions matching TRBD2. Germline values: CDR1 LNHDA, CDR2 SQIVND (reference sequence). The CDR3 length is 16 residues. V shed 6 bases and J 2 bases; nucleotides not matched to a gene: 5. CDR3 in DNA: TGTGCCAGTAGAACTAGCGGGTCTACTGGGGCCAACGTCCTGACTTTC. Its translation is CASRTSGSTGANVLTF.

This chain uses TRBV7-8 with TRBJ1-2; 7 nucleotides line up with TRBD1. Germline values: CDR1 SGHVS, CDR2 FQNEAQ. The CDR3 has 15 amino acids. After removal of 1 base from V and 6 bases from J, the junction contained 8 bases not matched to a gene. CDR3 DNA: TGTGCCAGCAGCTTAGAACTTAGGGGGCTGGATGGCTACACCTTC. It translates to CASSLELRGLDGYTF.

This chain connects TRBV19 to TRBJ2-1, with a possible D match to TRBD2 (5 bases). The CDR3 has 12 residues. V dropped 1 base and J dropped 7 bases, with 5 bases sitting between them. From germline, CDR1 is LNHDA and CDR2 SQIVND (reference sequence). The CDR3 here is CASSIGGNEQFF. In DNA form, the CDR3 reads TGTGCCAGTAGTATAGGAGGGAATGAGCAGTTCTTC.

The chain couples TRBV13 to TRBJ2-7; TRBD2 is a possible D gene (6 bases). V lost 1 base to trimming and J lost 7 bases, with 17 bases between them. The germline gives CDR1 PRHDT, CDR2 FYEKMQ (reference sequence). This CDR3 is built from 15 residues. The CDR3 region is CASSLAGTGLLEQYF. The DNA for the CDR3 is TGTGCCAGCAGCTTAGCCGGGACTGGACTCCTTGAGCAGTACTTC.

This clone was seen once. The chain employs TRBV5-1 and TRBJ1-2; the match to TRBD1 covers 9 bases. This CDR3 spans 15 amino acids. Unmatched junction bases numbered 8, after V lost 5 bases and J lost 3 bases. Germline loops: CDR1 SGHRS, CDR2 YFSETQ. For the CDR3, the DNA is TGCGCCAGCAGACCGACAGGGGGATCCTACTATGGCTACACCTTC. It translates to CASRPTGGSYYGYTF.

The V and J genes are TRBV5-1 and TRBJ2-7; D ambiguous. V shed 0 bases and J shed 0 bases, with 19 bases lying between them. Per germline, CDR1 SGHRS and CDR2 YFSETQ. The CDR3 spans 18 residues. Here the CDR3 DNA reads TGCGCCAGCAGCTTGGGCGGTTTTTTAGGCCCGAGCTCCTACGAGCAGTACTTC. Residues: CASSLGGFLGPSSYEQYF.

V usage is TRBV27 and J usage is TRBJ1-4; D call uncertain. The CDR3 is 14 residues long. Germline V gene data show CDR1 as MNHEY and CDR2 as SMNVEV (reference sequence). V lost 0 bases, J lost 7 bases, and 9 bases lay in between. The CDR3 sequence is CASSLSGRFEKLFF. The CDR3 nucleotides read TGTGCCAGCAGTTTATCGGGGAGGTTTGAAAAACTGTTTTTT.

This rearrangement joins TRBV28 to TRBJ2-4, with 7 positions matching TRBD1. Unmatched junction bases numbered 12, after V lost 4 bases and J lost 6 bases. CDR1 is MDHEN, CDR2 SYDVKM, per germline. The CDR3 covers 16 residues. This chain's CDR3 is CASSYSPRGRGNIQYF. The CDR3 nucleotides read TGTGCCAGCAGTTACTCCCCAAGGGGGCGCGGAAACATTCAGTACTTC.

This chain joins TRBV9 and TRBJ2-1; a possible D gene is TRBD2 (6 bases). CDR3 length equals 15 residues. V lost 1 base and J 8 bases, leaving 16 bases between the germline ends. CDR1 is SGDLS and CDR2 is YYNGEE in the germline V gene. In DNA form, the CDR3 reads TGTGCCAGCAGCGTATCGTCGGGGCCGGGGGATGAGCAGTTCTTC. This sequence encodes CASSVSSGPGDEQFF.

The gene calls are TRBV5-4 and TRBJ2-7; D gene unclear. Between the trimmed V and J ends, which lost 1 base and 0 bases, there was a span of 11 bases. The germline V gene encodes CDR1 SGHNT and CDR2 YYREEE (reference sequence). The CDR3 is 15 amino acids. The CDR3 coding sequence is TGTGCCAGCAGCTTGCAACGCGAAAGCTCCTACGAGCAGTACTTC. Protein: CASSLQRESSYEQYF.